This T cell receptor beta chain was profiled in a study of T cell changes during pregnancy in multiple sclerosis (dated by TCRdb to about 2019). Some background on the complete study: The study examined how the T cell repertoire changed over the course of pregnancy in women with multiple sclerosis.

Points on this clone: Its antigen target is currently unknown. No base quality values were provided; no much bigger clone lies one nucleotide off.

Libraries were constructed by the immunoSEQ multiplex PCR assay. TCRdb obtained this table from immuneACCESS and retained in-frame rearrangements with V and J assigned. These tables miss some clones; where compared with another copy, unresolved V genes account for less than half of the shortfall, and the remainder is unexplained. The sample table records 45,000 to 55,000 clones; almost 95% of these occur just once. The ten largest clones represent around 0.9% of the sample. The junction shows trimming of 7 bases on V and 2 bases on J, plus 15 bases between the germline ends. From the germline V gene, CDR1 is SNHLY and CDR2 is FYNNEI. Reading from cysteine to phenylalanine, the CDR3 counts 14 amino acids. CDR3 DNA is the only sequence kept; it has 42 bases, read in frame from the first base.

The TCR was taken from a female donor in good health, enrolled as a control in a pregnancy study. The input for sequencing was CD4+ T cells from peripheral blood mononuclear cells, taken in the second trimester of pregnancy. The chain is assembled from TRBV2 and TRBJ2-7; the D gene is perhaps TRBD2, from 7 matching bases. The encoded CDR3 is CASKIGGPTYEQYF. DNA sequence: TGTGCCAGCAAAATCGGGGGGCCTACCTACGAGCAGTACTTC.